Listed below are T cell receptor beta chains from one sample, sequenced in a study of cytomegalovirus exposure and HLA in healthy donors. Using immunoSEQ multiplex PCR, the repertoire was profiled, and TCRdb retains in-frame clones only, with some absent. The sample table includes about 140,000 clones. Source material: PBMCs. These receptors were taken from a man between 35 and 55 years old in good health and CMV-seronegative. CDR3s include the opening cysteine and the closing phenylalanine or tryptophan. Each record gives: V gene, J gene, D gene, CDR3 DNA, CDR3 protein. A D gene is named only where the DNA matches it firmly.

v_gene: TRBV2; j_gene: TRBJ1-1; d_gene: -; CDR3nt: TGTGCCAGCACGGGTGGAGGGAAGGAAGCTTTCTTT; CDR3aa: CASTGGGKEAFF
v_gene: TRBV25-1; j_gene: TRBJ2-3; d_gene: -; CDR3nt: TGTGCCGCCCGGGGGTCGGGGGAAGGTACGCAGTATTTT; CDR3aa: CAARGSGEGTQYF
v_gene: TRBV5-1; j_gene: TRBJ2-7; d_gene: TRBD2; CDR3nt: TGCGCCAGCAGCTCGGGCCCAGCGGGGGGCTCCTACGAGCAGTACTTC; CDR3aa: CASSSGPAGGSYEQYF
v_gene: TRBV19; j_gene: TRBJ1-1; d_gene: -; CDR3nt: TGTGCCAGTAGACACATGAACACTGAAGCTTTCTTT; CDR3aa: CASRHMNTEAFF
v_gene: TRBV28; j_gene: TRBJ2-7; d_gene: -; CDR3nt: TGTGCCAGCTCAGGCAATTACGAGCAGTACTTC; CDR3aa: CASSGNYEQYF
v_gene: TRBV7-7; j_gene: TRBJ1-5; d_gene: -; CDR3nt: TGTGCCAGCAGCTTACAGTACAATCAGCCCCAGCATTTT; CDR3aa: CASSLQYNQPQHF
v_gene: TRBV2; j_gene: TRBJ2-1; d_gene: TRBD2; CDR3nt: TGTGCCAGCAGTCCTGGGACTAGCGGGGGGGAAGAGCAGTTCTTC; CDR3aa: CASSPGTSGGEEQFF
v_gene: TRBV7-3; j_gene: TRBJ2-3; d_gene: TRBD2; CDR3nt: TGTGCCAGCAGCTTATGGTCTAGCGGTAGCACAGATACGCAGTATTTT; CDR3aa: CASSLWSSGSTDTQYF
v_gene: TRBV18; j_gene: TRBJ1-1; d_gene: TRBD1; CDR3nt: TGTGCCAGCTCAGACTCCGGGACAGCCACTGAAGCTTTCTTT; CDR3aa: CASSDSGTATEAFF
v_gene: TRBV29-1; j_gene: TRBJ1-2; d_gene: TRBD1; CDR3nt: TGCAGCGTTGAGGGGTACGCCGGGACAGGATATTACTATGGCTACACCTTC; CDR3aa: CSVEGYAGTGYYYGYTF
v_gene: TRBV7-2; j_gene: TRBJ2-2; d_gene: TRBD2; CDR3nt: TGTGCCAGCAGCTTTCTAGCGGGGTCCACCGGGGAGCTGTTTTTT; CDR3aa: CASSFLAGSTGELFF
v_gene: TRBV6-1; j_gene: TRBJ2-5; d_gene: -; CDR3nt: TGTGCCAGCAGTGAAGGTTCGGGACACCGGTACCAAGAGACCCAGTACTTC; CDR3aa: CASSEGSGHRYQETQYF
v_gene: TRBV6-5; j_gene: TRBJ1-2; d_gene: TRBD1; CDR3nt: TGTGCCAGCAGAGGGGACAGGGTGGGAGGCTATGGCTACACCTTC; CDR3aa: CASRGDRVGGYGYTF
v_gene: TRBV11-3; j_gene: TRBJ2-7; d_gene: -; CDR3nt: TGTGCCAGCAGCGCGGGCGGGGACGAGCAGTACTTC; CDR3aa: CASSAGGDEQYF
v_gene: TRBV11-3; j_gene: TRBJ2-3; d_gene: TRBD2; CDR3nt: TGTGCCAGCGGCCGGGGGGGCCTCACAGATACGCAGTATTTT; CDR3aa: CASGRGGLTDTQYF
v_gene: TRBV5-1; j_gene: TRBJ1-6; d_gene: -; CDR3nt: TGCGCCAGCAGCTTGGATACAGGCGACAATTCACCCCTCCACTTT; CDR3aa: CASSLDTGDNSPLHF
v_gene: TRBV7-9; j_gene: TRBJ1-2; d_gene: -; CDR3nt: TGTGCCAGCAGCTTAAGTGCCAGCGATGGCTACACCTTC; CDR3aa: CASSLSASDGYTF
v_gene: TRBV5-4; j_gene: TRBJ2-3; d_gene: TRBD1; CDR3nt: TGTGCCAGCAGCTTGGGACAGGGGATCAACACAGATACGCAGTATTTT; CDR3aa: CASSLGQGINTDTQYF
v_gene: TRBV6-6; j_gene: TRBJ2-7; d_gene: -; CDR3nt: TGTGCCAGCAGATATCGACAGTCCTACGAGCAGTACTTC; CDR3aa: CASRYRQSYEQYF
v_gene: TRBV6-1; j_gene: TRBJ2-1; d_gene: TRBD1; CDR3nt: TGTGCCAGCAGTGATTTAGGACAGGGGCAGAGAGAGTTCTTC; CDR3aa: CASSDLGQGQREFF
v_gene: TRBV11-2; j_gene: TRBJ1-2; d_gene: -; CDR3nt: TGTGCCAGCAGCTGGGGACGGGAGTATGGCTACACCTTC; CDR3aa: CASSWGREYGYTF
v_gene: TRBV7-2; j_gene: TRBJ2-4; d_gene: TRBD1; CDR3nt: TGTGCCAGCAGCTTAGGGACAGGGGGCGCCAAAAACATTCAGTACTTC; CDR3aa: CASSLGTGGAKNIQYF
v_gene: TRBV28; j_gene: TRBJ1-6; d_gene: -; CDR3nt: TGTGCCAGCAGTCCCCCGGAGACGACACCCCTCCACTTT; CDR3aa: CASSPPETTPLHF
v_gene: TRBV7-9; j_gene: TRBJ2-3; d_gene: TRBD1; CDR3nt: TGTGCCAGCAGCAGCACCACAGGGGGCTCAGATATGCAGTATTTT; CDR3aa: CASSSTTGGSDMQYF
v_gene: TRBV2; j_gene: TRBJ2-3; d_gene: -; CDR3nt: TGTGCCAGCAGAGCCAGCGGCACAGATACGCAGTATTTT; CDR3aa: CASRASGTDTQYF
v_gene: TRBV5-6; j_gene: TRBJ2-1; d_gene: TRBD1; CDR3nt: TGTGCCAGCAGCGGCCCGTTGGGACAGCTAAGCAATGAGCAGTTCTTC; CDR3aa: CASSGPLGQLSNEQFF
v_gene: TRBV28; j_gene: TRBJ1-2; d_gene: TRBD1; CDR3nt: TGTGCCAGCAGAATGGGACAGGGGAATGGCTACACCTTC; CDR3aa: CASRMGQGNGYTF
v_gene: TRBV9; j_gene: TRBJ2-5; d_gene: -; CDR3nt: TGTGCCAGCAGCGTAGACCTGGGGCCACAAGAGACCCAGTACTTC; CDR3aa: CASSVDLGPQETQYF
v_gene: TRBV5-1; j_gene: TRBJ2-5; d_gene: -; CDR3nt: TGCGCCAGCTCGGGGGGCGGGGAGACCCAGTACTTC; CDR3aa: CASSGGGETQYF
v_gene: TRBV6-1; j_gene: TRBJ2-6; d_gene: -; CDR3nt: TGTGCCAGCAGTGAACAGAGCCCAGGGAATGGGGCCAACGTCCTGACTTTC; CDR3aa: CASSEQSPGNGANVLTF
v_gene: TRBV2; j_gene: TRBJ1-2; d_gene: -; CDR3nt: TGTGCCAGCAGTGACGACAGCTCCTATGGCTACACCTTC; CDR3aa: CASSDDSSYGYTF
v_gene: TRBV28; j_gene: TRBJ2-3; d_gene: TRBD1; CDR3nt: TGTGCCAGCAGTTTATTACGGACAGGGAGCACAGATACGCAGTATTTT; CDR3aa: CASSLLRTGSTDTQYF
v_gene: TRBV5-4; j_gene: TRBJ2-5; d_gene: TRBD2; CDR3nt: TGTGCCAGCAGCTTGCGACTAGCGGGATTAGAGACCCAGTACTTC; CDR3aa: CASSLRLAGLETQYF